This T cell receptor (beta chain) was retrieved from a study of CD8 T cells in ankylosing spondylitis. This clonotype has ten or more counts. Its matching antigen is unknown. TCRdb independently ran MiXCR on the 5' RACE reads; one entry per CDR3 protein. Here the sample spans over 450,000 distinct CDR3 sequences, about an eighth being singletons. This CDR3 is built from 13 residues. Germline lookup yields CDR1 SQVTM and CDR2 ANQGSEA. Trimming stripped 7 bases from V and 1 base from J, with 11 bases between. Study outcomes and limitations: Roughly eight highly homologous variants made up a TCR beta motif that seemed to typify ankylosing spondylitis blood. Those disease-linked clones were CD8+; they were also relatively rare in peripheral blood.

This chain joins TRBV29-1 and TRBJ2-1; possibly TRBD1 or TRBD2 for D (5 bases each). This clonotype originated in a male donor with ankylosing spondylitis. Sequences were obtained from blood, either unsorted or a sorted T cell fraction (not recorded which). Here the CDR3 DNA reads TGCAGCGGAACTAGGGGATCCTACAATGAGCAGTTCTTC. Its translation: CSGTRGSYNEQFF.